Each of the 5 T cell receptor beta chains below was sequenced from the same sample in a study of T cells in Graves' hyperthyroidism and ophthalmopathy. The source material, RNA transcripts, was used to amplify TCR beta CDR3 regions. The study used the HTBI primer set for a first-round RT-PCR of the TCR CDR3. A single record per CDR3 protein comes from TCRdb applying MiXCR to the multiplex PCR reads. The sample shows approximately 640,000 distinct CDR3 sequences, over 40% of them seen only once. Sequenced material: peripheral blood or thyroid tissue (not recorded which). These receptors came from an adult man with Graves' disease, either hyperthyroidism or ophthalmopathy (not recorded which).

This chain links TRBV6-5 with TRBJ1-2; 7 bases are shared with TRBD1. This CDR3 has 16 amino acids. CDR1 is MNHEY, CDR2 SVGAGI, per germline. V lost 0 bases and J lost 3; bases outside the gene matches: 7. CDR3 bases: TGTGCCAGCAGTTACTCGTTGACAGGGCGGGACTATGGCTACACCTTC. Its protein product is CASSYSLTGRDYGYTF.

This chain connects TRBV5-1 to TRBJ2-5; D may match TRBD1 or TRBD2 (5 bases each). The germline V gene has CDR1 SGHRS and CDR2 YFSETQ. V lost 5 bases, J lost 1 base, and 24 bases lay in between. This CDR3 has 18 amino acids. Here the CDR3 reads CASRDGTLRIVGQETQYF. The CDR3, as DNA: TGCGCCAGCAGGGACGGGACCCTGAGAATCGTCGGCCAAGAGACCCAGTACTTC.

This clonotype was detected once. The CDR3 is CASSFDGLGGTEAFF. CDR3 nucleotide sequence: TGTGCCAGCAGCTTTGACGGCCTCGGGGGCACTGAAGCTTTCTTT. This rearrangement joins TRBV7-9 to TRBJ1-1, with a weak D call TRBD1 (5 bases). The CDR3 is made up of 15 amino acids. Trimming took 3 bases from V and 4 from J, leaving 15 bases between them. Per germline, CDR1 SEHNR and CDR2 FQNEAQ (reference sequence). Using reference TRBV7-9 and TRBJ1-1 for the parts outside the CDR3, the full variable domain is DTGVSQNPRHKITKRGQNVTFRCDPISEHNRLYWYRQTLGQGPEFLTYFQNEAQLEKSRLLSDRFSAERPKGSFSTLEIQRTEQGDSAMYLCASSFDGLGGTEAFFGQGTRLTVV.

This chain joins TRBV6-5 and TRBJ2-7; D call uncertain. Between the trimmed V and J ends, which lost 5 bases and 6 bases, there was a span of 14 bases. This CDR3 region has 13 residues. The germline gives CDR1 MNHEY, CDR2 SVGAGI. CDR3: CASSEFNWGEQYF. The CDR3 DNA sequence: TGTGCCAGCAGTGAATTTAACTGGGGCGAGCAGTACTTC.

This clonotype was seen at least ten times. The chain employs TRBV19 and TRBJ1-1; perhaps TRBD1 as D (5 bases). This CDR3 is built from 12 residues. The germline gives CDR1 LNHDA, CDR2 SQIVND (reference sequence). With 8 bases removed from V and 0 bases from J, the gap between germline ends came to 7 bases. The CDR3 reads CASSTVNTEAFF. CDR3 in DNA: TGTGCCAGTTCGACAGTGAACACTGAAGCTTTCTTT.